This TCR beta chain originates from a study of blood T cell repertoires in COVID-19. CDR3 length equals 14 residues. Trimming shortened V by 2 bases and J by 4 bases, and 11 bases separated the two germline ends. Germline CDR1 is SGHTA and CDR2 is FQGNSA. Using immunoSEQ multiplex PCR, the repertoire was profiled, and TCRdb retains in-frame clones only, with some absent. The data hold a few hundred thousand clones, with around nine tenths observed a single time. The rearrangement links TRBV7-2 to TRBJ1-1, with a tentative D call TRBD1 (5 bases). The sequence was obtained from a young man with active or convalescent COVID-19. Sequences were obtained from peripheral blood. The CDR3 coding sequence is TGTGCCAGCAGCTTAACCCGGGGGGGCACTGAAGCTTTCTTT. It codes for CASSLTRGGTEAFF.